Listed here is a single TCR beta chain. Antigen specificity is unknown. Germline V gene sequence: CDR1 LNHDA, CDR2 SQIVND (reference sequence). The CDR3 has 17 residues. V was clipped by 3 bases and J by 3 bases, with 20 bases between them. Assay used: immunoSEQ multiplex PCR; TCRdb lists only in-frame clones, some missing. The table shows 100,000 or so clones, with roughly 85% occurring only once. The data belong to a study of T cell responses to AZD1222 COVID-19 vaccine. General study results and limits: Donors skewed white British and female; clonal diversity was possibly underestimated. Spike was spanned by vaccine-associated CD4 TCRs, with dominance at 160-218 and 743-854. Researchers took repertoire samples only after the peak T cell response had come. When two AZD1222 doses had been given, Spike-specific TCR breadth and depth rose.

The genes are TRBV19 and TRBJ1-2; the D gene is possibly TRBD1 (5 bases). This clonotype originated in an adult in good health. The sample consisted of peripheral blood, taken on day 0 of AZD1222 vaccination. The CDR3 region has the DNA TGTGCCAGTAGTATTTTCCCCAGGGCTGCTCTGGACTATGGCTACACCTTC. It specifies CASSIFPRAALDYGYTF.